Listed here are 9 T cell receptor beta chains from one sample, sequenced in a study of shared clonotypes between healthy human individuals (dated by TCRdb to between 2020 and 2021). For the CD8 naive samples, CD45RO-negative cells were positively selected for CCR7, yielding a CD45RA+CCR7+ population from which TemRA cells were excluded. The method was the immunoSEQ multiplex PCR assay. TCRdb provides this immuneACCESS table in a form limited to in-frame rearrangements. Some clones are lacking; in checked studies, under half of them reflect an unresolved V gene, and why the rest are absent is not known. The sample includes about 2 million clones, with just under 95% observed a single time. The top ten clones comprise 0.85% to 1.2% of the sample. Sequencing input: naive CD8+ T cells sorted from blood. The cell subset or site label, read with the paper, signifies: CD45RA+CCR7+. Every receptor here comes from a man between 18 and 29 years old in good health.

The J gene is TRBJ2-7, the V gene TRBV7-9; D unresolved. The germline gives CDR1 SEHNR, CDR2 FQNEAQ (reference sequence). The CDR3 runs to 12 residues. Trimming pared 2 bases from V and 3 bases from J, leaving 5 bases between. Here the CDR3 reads CASSLSIYEQYF. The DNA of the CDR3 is TGTGCCAGCAGCTTAAGCATCTACGAGCAGTACTTC.

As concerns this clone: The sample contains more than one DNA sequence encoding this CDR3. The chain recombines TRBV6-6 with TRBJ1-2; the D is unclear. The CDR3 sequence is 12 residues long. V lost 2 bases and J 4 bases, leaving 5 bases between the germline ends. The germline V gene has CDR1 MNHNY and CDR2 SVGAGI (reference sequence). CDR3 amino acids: CASSYGGYGYTF. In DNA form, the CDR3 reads TGTGCCAGCAGTTACGGAGGCTATGGCTACACCTTC.

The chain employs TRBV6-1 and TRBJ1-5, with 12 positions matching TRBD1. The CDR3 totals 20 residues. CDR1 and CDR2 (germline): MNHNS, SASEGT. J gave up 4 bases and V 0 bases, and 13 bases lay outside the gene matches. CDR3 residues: CASSEARPGTGGWWNQPQHF. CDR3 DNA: TGTGCCAGCAGTGAAGCTCGGCCCGGGACAGGGGGCTGGTGGAATCAGCCCCAGCATTTT.

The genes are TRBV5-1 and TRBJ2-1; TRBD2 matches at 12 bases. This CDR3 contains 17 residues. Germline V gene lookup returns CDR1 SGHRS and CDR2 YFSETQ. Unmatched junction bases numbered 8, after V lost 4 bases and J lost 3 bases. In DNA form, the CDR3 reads TGCGCCAGCAGCCGAGGGCTAGCGGGAGGGCTCTACAATGAGCAGTTCTTC. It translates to CASSRGLAGGLYNEQFF.

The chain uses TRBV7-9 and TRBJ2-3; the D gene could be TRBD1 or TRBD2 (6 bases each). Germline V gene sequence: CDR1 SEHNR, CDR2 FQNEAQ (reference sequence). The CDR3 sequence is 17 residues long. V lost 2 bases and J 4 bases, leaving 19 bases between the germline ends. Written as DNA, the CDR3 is TGTGCCAGCAGCTTATTTTCACAGGGTCCGGGGGCAGATACGCAGTATTTT. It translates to CASSLFSQGPGADTQYF.

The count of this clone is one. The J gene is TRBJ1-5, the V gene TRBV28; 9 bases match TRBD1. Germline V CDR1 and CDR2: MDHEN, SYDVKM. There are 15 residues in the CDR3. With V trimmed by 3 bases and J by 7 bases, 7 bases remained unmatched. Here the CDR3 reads CASSFEGQGWQPQHF. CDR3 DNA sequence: TGTGCCAGCAGTTTTGAGGGACAGGGATGGCAGCCCCAGCATTTT.

The chain's CDR3 is CASSLTETIYEQYF. Written as DNA, the CDR3 is TGTGCCAGCAGCTTGACAGAAACCATCTACGAGCAGTACTTC. The chain is built from TRBV5-6 and TRBJ2-7; the D is unclear. Germline V gene data show CDR1 as SGHDT and CDR2 as YYEEEE. V was cut by 1 base and J by 3 bases, with 11 bases left in between. This CDR3 has 14 amino acids.

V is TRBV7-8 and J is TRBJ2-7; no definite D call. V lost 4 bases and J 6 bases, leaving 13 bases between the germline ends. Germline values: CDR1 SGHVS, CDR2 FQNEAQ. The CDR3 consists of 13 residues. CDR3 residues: CASSYTGSGEQYF. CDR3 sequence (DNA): TGTGCCAGCAGCTACACTGGGTCCGGCGAGCAGTACTTC.

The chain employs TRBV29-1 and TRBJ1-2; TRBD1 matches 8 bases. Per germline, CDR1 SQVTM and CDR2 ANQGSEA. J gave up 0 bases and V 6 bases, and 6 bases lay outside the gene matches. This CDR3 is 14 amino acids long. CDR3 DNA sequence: TGCAGCGTCGTCGGACAGGGAGCTAACTATGGCTACACCTTC. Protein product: CSVVGQGANYGYTF. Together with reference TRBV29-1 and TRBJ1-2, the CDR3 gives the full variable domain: SAVISQKPSRDICQRGTSLTIQCQVDSQVTMMFWYRQQPGQSLTLIATANQGSEATYESGFVIDKFPISRPNLTFSTLTVSNMSPEDSSIYLCSVVGQGANYGYTFGSGTRLTVV.